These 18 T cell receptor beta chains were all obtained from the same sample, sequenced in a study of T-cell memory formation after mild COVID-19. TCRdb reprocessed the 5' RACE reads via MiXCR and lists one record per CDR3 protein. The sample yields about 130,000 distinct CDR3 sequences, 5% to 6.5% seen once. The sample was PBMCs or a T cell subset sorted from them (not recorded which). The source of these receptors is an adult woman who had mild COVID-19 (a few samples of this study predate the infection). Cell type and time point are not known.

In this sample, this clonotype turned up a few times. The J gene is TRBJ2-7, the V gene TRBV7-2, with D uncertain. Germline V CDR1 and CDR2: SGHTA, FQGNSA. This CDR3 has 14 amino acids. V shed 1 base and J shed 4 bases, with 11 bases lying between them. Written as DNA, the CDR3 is TGTGCCAGCAGCTTAGGGCAGGCCAAGTACGAGCAGTACTTC. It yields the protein CASSLGQAKYEQYF.

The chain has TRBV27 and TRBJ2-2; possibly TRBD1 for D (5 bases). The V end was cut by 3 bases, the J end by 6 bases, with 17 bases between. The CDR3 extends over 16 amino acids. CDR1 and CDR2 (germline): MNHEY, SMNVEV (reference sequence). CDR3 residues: CASSLAAGNLAGELFF. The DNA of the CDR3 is TGTGCCAGCAGTTTGGCGGCAGGGAATCTTGCCGGGGAGCTGTTTTTT.

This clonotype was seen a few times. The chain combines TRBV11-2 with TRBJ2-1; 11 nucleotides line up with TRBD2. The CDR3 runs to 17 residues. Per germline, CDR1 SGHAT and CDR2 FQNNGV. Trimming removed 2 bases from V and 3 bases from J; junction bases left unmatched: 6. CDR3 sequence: CASSLTPGLAVYNEQFF. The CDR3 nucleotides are TGTGCCAGCAGCTTAACGCCGGGACTAGCGGTCTACAATGAGCAGTTCTTC.

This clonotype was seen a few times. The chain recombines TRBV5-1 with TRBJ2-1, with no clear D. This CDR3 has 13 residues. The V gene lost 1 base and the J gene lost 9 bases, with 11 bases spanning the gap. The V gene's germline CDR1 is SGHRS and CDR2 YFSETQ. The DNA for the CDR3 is TGCGCCAGCAGCTTGAGCCTAGGTAGTGAGCAGTTCTTC. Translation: CASSLSLGSEQFF.

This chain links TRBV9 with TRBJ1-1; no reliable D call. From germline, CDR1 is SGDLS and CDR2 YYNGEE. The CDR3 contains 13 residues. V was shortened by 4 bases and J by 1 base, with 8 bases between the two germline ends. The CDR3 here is CASSSDGNTEAFF. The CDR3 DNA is TGTGCCAGCAGCTCGGACGGGAACACTGAAGCTTTCTTT.

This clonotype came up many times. Here the CDR3 reads CASTWTGSSYNEQFF. Here the CDR3 DNA reads TGCGCCAGCACCTGGACAGGCAGCTCCTACAATGAGCAGTTCTTC. V usage is TRBV5-1 and J usage is TRBJ2-1, with 7 bases lining up with TRBD1. The junction had 6 bases not matched to a gene; V was cut back by 6 bases and J by 0 bases. There are 15 residues in the CDR3. CDR1 SGHRS and CDR2 YFSETQ come from the germline V gene.

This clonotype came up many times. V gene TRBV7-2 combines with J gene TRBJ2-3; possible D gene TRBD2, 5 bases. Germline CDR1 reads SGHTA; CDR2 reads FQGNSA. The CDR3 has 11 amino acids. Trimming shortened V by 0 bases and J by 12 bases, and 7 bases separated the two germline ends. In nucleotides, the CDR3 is TGTGCCAGCAGCTTAGCGGGGAGTCAGTATTTT. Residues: CASSLAGSQYF.

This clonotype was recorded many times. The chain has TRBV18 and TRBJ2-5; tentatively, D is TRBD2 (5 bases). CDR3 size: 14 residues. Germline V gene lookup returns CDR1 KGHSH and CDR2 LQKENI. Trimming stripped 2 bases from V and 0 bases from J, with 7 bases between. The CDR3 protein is CASSPTGNQETQYF. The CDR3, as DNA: TGTGCCAGCTCACCAACCGGGAACCAAGAGACCCAGTACTTC.

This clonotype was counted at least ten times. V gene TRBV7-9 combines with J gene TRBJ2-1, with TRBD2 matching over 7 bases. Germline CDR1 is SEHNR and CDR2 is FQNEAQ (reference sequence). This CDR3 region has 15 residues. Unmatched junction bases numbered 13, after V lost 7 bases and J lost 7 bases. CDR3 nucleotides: TGTGCCAGCACCCAAGGTAGCGGGTTATCTAATGAGCAGTTCTTC. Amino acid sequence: CASTQGSGLSNEQFF.

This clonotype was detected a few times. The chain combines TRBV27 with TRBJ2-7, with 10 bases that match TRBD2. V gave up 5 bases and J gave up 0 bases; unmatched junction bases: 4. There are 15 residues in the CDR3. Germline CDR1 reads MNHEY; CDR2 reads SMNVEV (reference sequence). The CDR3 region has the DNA TGTGCCAGCAGTAAACTAGCGGGGAACTCCTACGAGCAGTACTTC. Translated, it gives CASSKLAGNSYEQYF.

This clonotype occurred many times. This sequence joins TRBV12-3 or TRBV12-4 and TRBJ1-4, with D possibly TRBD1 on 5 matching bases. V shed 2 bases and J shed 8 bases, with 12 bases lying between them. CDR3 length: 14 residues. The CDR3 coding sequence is TGTGCCAGCAGTTTACAGGGTCTGGGGGAAAAACTGTTTTTT. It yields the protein CASSLQGLGEKLFF.

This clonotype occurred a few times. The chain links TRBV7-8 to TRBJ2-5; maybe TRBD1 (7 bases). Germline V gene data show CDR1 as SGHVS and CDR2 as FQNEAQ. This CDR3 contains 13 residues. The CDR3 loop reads CGSAGQSKQTQYF. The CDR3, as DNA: TGTGGCAGTGCGGGACAGTCCAAGCAGACCCAGTACTTC.

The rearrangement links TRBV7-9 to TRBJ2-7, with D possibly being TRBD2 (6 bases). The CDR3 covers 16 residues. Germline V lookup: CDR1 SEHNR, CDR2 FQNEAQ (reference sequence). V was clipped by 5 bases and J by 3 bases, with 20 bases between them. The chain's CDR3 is CASSPGGGEWNYEQYF. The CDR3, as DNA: TGTGCCAGCAGCCCAGGTGGCGGGGAGTGGAACTACGAGCAGTACTTC. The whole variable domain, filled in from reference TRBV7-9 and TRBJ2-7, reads DTGVSQNPRHKITKRGQNVTFRCDPISEHNRLYWYRQTLGQGPEFLTYFQNEAQLEKSRLLSDRFSAERPKGSFSTLEIQRTEQGDSAMYLCASSPGGGEWNYEQYFGPGTRLTVT.

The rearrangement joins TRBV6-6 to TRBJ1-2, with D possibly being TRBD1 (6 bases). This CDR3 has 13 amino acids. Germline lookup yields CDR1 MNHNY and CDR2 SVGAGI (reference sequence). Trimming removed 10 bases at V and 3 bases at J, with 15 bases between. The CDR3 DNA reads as TGTGCCAACGCGGGTGGGGGCTACTATGGCTACACCTTC. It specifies CANAGGGYYGYTF.

The CDR3 sequence is CASSGGGAPNTEAFF. The CDR3 DNA sequence: TGTGCCAGCAGCGGTGGGGGGGCCCCAAACACTGAAGCTTTCTTT. The gene calls are TRBV9 and TRBJ1-1; possibly TRBD1 for D (6 bases). The germline V and J ends were trimmed by 3 bases and 2 bases, with 14 bases remaining between them. The CDR3 totals 15 residues. Germline assignment: CDR1 SGDLS and CDR2 YYNGEE.

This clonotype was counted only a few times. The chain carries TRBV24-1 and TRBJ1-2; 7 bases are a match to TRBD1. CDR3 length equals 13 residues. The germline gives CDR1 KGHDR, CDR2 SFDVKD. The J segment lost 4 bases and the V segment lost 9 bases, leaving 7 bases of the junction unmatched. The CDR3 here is CATSPGQSYGYTF. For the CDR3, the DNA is TGTGCCACCTCCCCGGGACAGTCCTATGGCTACACCTTC.

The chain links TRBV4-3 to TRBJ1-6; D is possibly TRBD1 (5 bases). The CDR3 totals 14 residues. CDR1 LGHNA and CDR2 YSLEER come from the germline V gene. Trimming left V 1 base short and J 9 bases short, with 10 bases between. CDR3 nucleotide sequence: TGCGCCAGCAGCCAAGCAGGGAGCGGTTCACCCCTCCACTTT. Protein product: CASSQAGSGSPLHF.

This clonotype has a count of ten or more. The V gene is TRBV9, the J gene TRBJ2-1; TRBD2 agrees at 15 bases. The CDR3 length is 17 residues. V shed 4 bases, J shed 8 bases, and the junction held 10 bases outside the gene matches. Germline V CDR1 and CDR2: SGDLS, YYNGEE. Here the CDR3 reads CASSPGLAGGPIDEQFF. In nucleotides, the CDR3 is TGTGCCAGCAGCCCTGGACTAGCGGGAGGGCCAATCGATGAGCAGTTCTTC.